A single T cell receptor beta chain is shown here with its context. Original analysis: Quantification of nucleated cells was approximated via reference gene primer amplification. Generated by immunoSEQ multiplex PCR, the TCRdb table keeps only in-frame clones and is missing some. V, J and clone size are taken as reported in that table, and D and trimming were inferred from the DNA itself. The sample has approximately 110,000 clones, roughly 81% seen once. V gave up 0 bases and J gave up 4 bases, with 7 bases separating them. Germline lookup yields CDR1 SGHVS and CDR2 FQNEAQ. CDR3 length: 14 amino acids. The data stem from a study of blood T cell repertoires in COVID-19. As for the study in general: COVID-19 samples collected from the United States, Italy and Spain covered acute and convalescent phases. PBMCs, B-cell-depleted T cells, or T cells were the source of the cDNA or gDNA that made up the material.

This clonotype originated in a man in his forties with acute or convalescent COVID-19. The sequencing input was peripheral blood. This rearrangement joins TRBV7-8 to TRBJ1-5, with D perhaps matching TRBD1 (5 bases). The CDR3 region is CASSLAGRNQPQHF. The CDR3 region has the DNA TGTGCCAGCAGCTTAGCGGGGCGGAATCAGCCCCAGCATTTT. Supplemented by reference TRBV7-8 and TRBJ1-5, the full variable domain reads GAGVSQSPRYKVAKRGQDVALRCDPISGHVSLFWYQQALGQGPEFLTYFQNEAQLDKSGLPSDRFFAERPEGSVSTLKIQRTQQEDSAVYLCASSLAGRNQPQHFGDGTRLSIL.